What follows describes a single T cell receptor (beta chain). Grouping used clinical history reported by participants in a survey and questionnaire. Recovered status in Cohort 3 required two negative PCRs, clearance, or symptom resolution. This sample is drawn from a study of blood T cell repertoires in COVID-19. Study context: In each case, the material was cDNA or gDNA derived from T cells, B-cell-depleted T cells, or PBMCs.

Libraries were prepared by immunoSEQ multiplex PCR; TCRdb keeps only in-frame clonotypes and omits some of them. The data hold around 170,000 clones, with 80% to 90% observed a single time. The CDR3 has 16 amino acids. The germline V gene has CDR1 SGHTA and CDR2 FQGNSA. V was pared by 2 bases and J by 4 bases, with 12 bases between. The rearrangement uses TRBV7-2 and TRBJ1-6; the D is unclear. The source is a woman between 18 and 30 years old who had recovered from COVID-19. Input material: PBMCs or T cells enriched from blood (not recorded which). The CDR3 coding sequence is TGTGCCAGCAGCTTAAGTGTACAGAATTATAATTCACCCCTCCACTTT. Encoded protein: CASSLSVQNYNSPLHF.